The 21 T cell receptor beta chains given below trace back to one sample, sequenced in a study of tumor and adjacent non-tumor tissue in lung cancer. This sample's RNA came from whole unsorted tissue. TCRbeta libraries were built with three rounds of nested PCR, modified from ARM-PCR. TCRdb redid the calling of the multiplex PCR reads with MiXCR, one entry per CDR3 protein. The sample includes 100,000 to 120,000 distinct CDR3 sequences, 75% to 90% of them seen just once. The material sequenced was lung tumor tissue. Receptors were obtained from an older man with non-small cell lung cancer.

Comments on this clonotype: One junction end does not reproduce the germline sequence, and a read error may be involved. V usage is TRBV29-1 and J usage is TRBJ1-2; no clear D. The CDR3 is made up of 13 amino acids. Germline CDR1 SQVTM, CDR2 ANQGSEA. CDR3 amino acids: CSALHTGAYGYTF. CDR3 DNA: TGCAGCGCTCTCCATACGGGAGCCTATGGCTATACCTTC.

Remarks on this clonotype: This likely comes from a read error, as the CDR3 has no conserved phenylalanine or tryptophan at its end. The chain recombines TRBV10-2 with TRBJ2-5, with TRBD1 matching 11 bases. Unmatched junction bases numbered 8, after V lost 8 bases and J lost 3 bases. CDR3 length equals 15 residues. Germline V gene lookup returns CDR1 WSHSY and CDR2 SAAADI. As DNA, the CDR3 is TGCGCCAGCGGAGATATGGGACAGGGGGAAGAGACCCAGTACTAC. It codes for CASGDMGQGEETQYY.

The rearrangement links TRBV5-6 to TRBJ2-4; a weak D match, TRBD2 (5 bases). The CDR3 is 17 residues long. Germline assignment: CDR1 SGHDT and CDR2 YYEEEE. V was pared by 6 bases and J by 6 bases, with 25 bases between. This CDR3 reads CASNATWTEVVGNIQYF. As DNA, the CDR3 is TGTGCCAGCAACGCTACCTGGACGGAGGTCGTTGGAAACATTCAGTACTTC.

On this clonotype: A read error is possible here, since a much larger clone lies one base away. CDR3 sequence reads: CGARGLSGNTIYF. Here the CDR3 DNA reads TGCGGTGCTAGAGGGCTATCTGGAAACACCATATATTTT. The chain employs TRBV20-1 and TRBJ1-3; D is unclear. Germline CDR1 DFQATT, CDR2 SNEGSKA (reference sequence). This CDR3 has 13 residues.

This clonotype came up once. The junction and the germline gene differ at one end; a read error may be behind it. J is TRBJ1-1 and V is TRBV6-6; D is perhaps TRBD1 (6 bases). Germline-derived CDR1 and CDR2 are MNHNY and SVGAGI (reference sequence). The length of the CDR3 is 12 residues. CDR3 bases: TGCGCCAGCATTGAGGGGGGTAGCGGAGCTTTCTTT. Residues: CASIEGGSGAFF.

This clonotype was recorded only once. At one end the junction does not follow the germline gene, possibly because of a read error. CDR3 protein: CASKPGVAAHSRANVLTF. CDR3 in DNA: TGTGCCAGCAAACCGGGAGTAGCTGCACACTCTAGGGCCAACGTCCTGACTTTC. The chain recombines TRBV6-1 with TRBJ2-6, with D tentatively TRBD2 (6 bases). Germline CDR1 is MNHNS and CDR2 is SASEGT. This CDR3 comprises 18 residues.

Comments on this clonotype: In this CDR3 the conserved last residue, phenylalanine or tryptophan, is missing, so a read error is likely. In DNA, the CDR3 is TGCGCCAGCAGCTTGATGACAGGGAGGACTGAAGCTTTCTGT. Translating gives CASSLMTGRTEAFC. This chain connects TRBV5-1 to TRBJ1-1; 7 bases align to TRBD1. Germline assignment: CDR1 SGHRS and CDR2 YFSETQ. V shed 1 base, J shed 5 bases, and the junction held 5 bases outside the gene matches. The CDR3 totals 14 residues.

Comment on this clonotype: One end of the junction does not line up with germline, which may come from a read error. This chain joins TRBV11-2 and TRBJ2-3, with D perhaps TRBD1 or TRBD2 (5 bases each). There are 15 residues in the CDR3. The germline CDR1 and CDR2 sequences are SGHAT and FQNNGV. CDR3 loop: CANNLMGTGSDTQYF. The CDR3, as DNA: TGTGCCAACAACTTAATGGGGACGGGCTCAGATACACAGTATTTT.

The chain carries TRBV12-3 or TRBV12-4 and TRBJ2-6, with D perhaps TRBD1 (5 bases). CDR3 length: 17 residues. Trimming left V 1 base short and J 5 bases short, with 15 bases between. Written as DNA, the CDR3 is TGTGCCAGCAGTTTAGAGGCAGGGTTCCCTAGGGCCAACGTCCTGACTTTC. Its protein product is CASSLEAGFPRANVLTF.

This clonotype showed up just a few times. The junction shows a germline mismatch at one end, possibly a read error. The rearrangement uses TRBV4-3 and TRBJ2-3; the match to TRBD2 covers 12 bases. CDR3 length: 16 amino acids. The germline CDR1 and CDR2 sequences are LGHNA and YSLEER. For the CDR3, the DNA is TGTGCCAGCAGCCAAGATCTAGCGGGAGGGTCAGATACGCAGTATTTT. Protein: CASSQDLAGGSDTQYF.

Comments on this clonotype: A read error may be the cause here, since a much bigger clone is one base away. This chain joins TRBV28 and TRBJ2-5; TRBD2 matches 10 bases. Germline V gene lookup returns CDR1 MDHEN and CDR2 SYDVKM. This CDR3 comprises 14 residues. For the CDR3, the DNA is TGTGCCAGCGGTTTAGCGGGGGGAAAAGAGACCCAGTACTTC. It translates to CASGLAGGKETQYF. The complete variable domain, with remaining parts taken from reference TRBV28 and TRBJ2-5, reads DVKVTQSSRYLVKRTGEKVFLECVQDMDHENMFWYRQDPGLGLRLIYFSYDVKMKEKGDIPEGYSVSREKKERFSLILESASTNQTSMYLCASGLAGGKETQYFGPGTRLLVL.

A note on this clonotype: Since the CDR3 does not end with the conserved phenylalanine or tryptophan, this likely comes from a read error. The V and J genes are TRBV5-1 and TRBJ2-1, with a possible D match to TRBD1 (5 bases). This CDR3 region has 13 residues. CDR1 and CDR2 from the germline V gene are SGHRS and YFSETQ. The V and J ends lost 0 bases and 9 bases respectively, with 10 bases between them. CDR3 in DNA: TGCGCCAGCAGCTTGGTAGTTGACAGTGAGCAGTTCTTG. The encoded protein is CASSLVVDSEQFL.

In the case of this clonotype: One junction end does not reproduce the germline sequence, and a read error may be involved. The chain recombines TRBV4-2 with TRBJ2-1; 7 bases are shared with TRBD2. CDR3 length: 16 amino acids. The germline CDR1 and CDR2 sequences are LGHNA and YNFKEQ. In DNA, the CDR3 is TGTGCCAGCAGCCAAGATCCCGGGCTAGCGGTTGTAGAGCAGTTATTC. Its translation is CASSQDPGLAVVEQLF.

The V call is TRBV6-5, the J call TRBJ2-7; 8 bases match TRBD2. Germline V gives CDR1 MNHEY, CDR2 SVGAGI. This CDR3 comprises 16 residues. J was trimmed by 6 bases and V by 1 base; bases with no gene match: 11. The CDR3 here is CASSYCTETSAREQYF. The CDR3 DNA reads TGTGCCAGCAGTTACTGTACCGAGACTAGCGCTCGCGAGCAGTACTTC.

As concerns this clonotype: A junction end diverges from the germline sequence, so it may reflect a read error. V usage is TRBV4-2 and J usage is TRBJ1-5; 7 nucleotides line up with TRBD1. The CDR3 runs 18 residues. Germline V CDR1 and CDR2: LGHNA, YNFKEQ. CDR3 sequence: CASSQDPGDSYSDQPQHF. CDR3 DNA: TGTGCCAGCAGCCAAGACCCTGGGGACAGCTATAGCGATCAGCCCCAGCATTTT.

The chain uses TRBV12-3 or TRBV12-4 and TRBJ2-7, with a weak D call TRBD1 (6 bases). The V gene lost 7 bases and the J gene lost 5 bases, with 12 bases spanning the gap. The CDR3 is 12 residues long. Here the CDR3 DNA reads TGTGCCAGCAAGCGAGGACAGCACGAGCAGTACTTC. Translation gives CASKRGQHEQYF.

As to this clonotype: Relative to the germline gene, one junction end is altered; a read error may explain this. The V call is TRBV6-5, the J call TRBJ1-1; TRBD1 matches 9 bases. Germline V gives CDR1 MNHEY, CDR2 SVGAGI. The length of the CDR3 is 15 residues. CDR3 residues: CAGRTGTGLVTEAFF. The CDR3 DNA follows: TGTGCCGGCAGGACCGGGACAGGGTTGGTCACCGAAGCCTTCTTT.

On this clonotype: One end of the junction fails to match germline, which may point to a read error. V is TRBV11-3 and J is TRBJ1-1, with no clear D. Per germline, CDR1 SGHNT and CDR2 YENEEA. This CDR3 is built from 16 residues. In DNA, the CDR3 is TGTGCCAGCAGCTTAAAGATAGGGTCGATGAACACTGAAGCTCTCTTT. Amino acid sequence: CASSLKIGSMNTEALF.

A remark on this clonotype: Its ends do not fully match the called genes, so a read error is possible. The chain recombines TRBV6-1 with TRBJ2-3, with 9 bases lining up with TRBD2. The CDR3 extends over 16 amino acids. Germline CDR1 and CDR2: MNHNS and SASEGT. CDR3 region: CACSVSSGTSTDTQYF. DNA for the CDR3: TGTGCCTGCAGTGTATCTAGCGGGACAAGCACAGATACGCAGTATTTT.

With regard to this clonotype: One end of the junction fails to match germline, which may point to a read error. The chain combines TRBV28 with TRBJ2-7, with TRBD1 matching 7 bases. CDR3 length: 16 residues. The germline gives CDR1 MDHEN, CDR2 SYDVKM. The CDR3 bases are TGTGCCAGCAGTCCCCGACAGGGTTTCGCCAGGCACGAGCAACACTTC. Translating it yields CASSPRQGFARHEQHF.

V usage is TRBV5-5 and J usage is TRBJ2-2; D is unclear. Trimming shortened V by 4 bases and J by 7 bases, and 17 bases separated the two germline ends. Germline lookup yields CDR1 SGHKS and CDR2 YYEKEE (reference sequence). This CDR3 spans 15 amino acids. This CDR3 is CASSLDARAIGELFF. For the CDR3, the DNA is TGTGCCAGCAGCCTGGATGCACGAGCCATCGGGGAGCTGTTTTTT. The whole variable domain, remainder taken from reference TRBV5-5 and TRBJ2-2, is DAGVTQSPTHLIKTRGQQVTLRCSPISGHKSVSWYQQVLGQGPQFIFQYYEKEERGRGNFPDRFSARQFPNYSSELNVNALLLGDSALYLCASSLDARAIGELFFGEGSRLTVL.